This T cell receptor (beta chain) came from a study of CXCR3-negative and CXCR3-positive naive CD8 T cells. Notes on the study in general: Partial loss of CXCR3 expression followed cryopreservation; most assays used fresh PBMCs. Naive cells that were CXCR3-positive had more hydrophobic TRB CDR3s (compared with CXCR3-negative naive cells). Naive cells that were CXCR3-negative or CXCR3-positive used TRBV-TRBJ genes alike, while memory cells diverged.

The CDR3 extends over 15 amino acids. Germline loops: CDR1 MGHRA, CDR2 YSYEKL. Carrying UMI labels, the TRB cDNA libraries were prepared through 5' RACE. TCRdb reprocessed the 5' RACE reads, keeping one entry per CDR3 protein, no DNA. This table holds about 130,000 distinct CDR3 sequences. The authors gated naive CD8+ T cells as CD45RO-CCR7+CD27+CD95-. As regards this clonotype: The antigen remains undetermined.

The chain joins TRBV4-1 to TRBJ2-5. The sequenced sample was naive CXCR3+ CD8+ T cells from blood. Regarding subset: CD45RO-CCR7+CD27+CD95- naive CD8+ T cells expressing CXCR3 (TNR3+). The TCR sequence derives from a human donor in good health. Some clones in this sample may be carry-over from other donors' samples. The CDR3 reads CASSQGGSWQETQYF.